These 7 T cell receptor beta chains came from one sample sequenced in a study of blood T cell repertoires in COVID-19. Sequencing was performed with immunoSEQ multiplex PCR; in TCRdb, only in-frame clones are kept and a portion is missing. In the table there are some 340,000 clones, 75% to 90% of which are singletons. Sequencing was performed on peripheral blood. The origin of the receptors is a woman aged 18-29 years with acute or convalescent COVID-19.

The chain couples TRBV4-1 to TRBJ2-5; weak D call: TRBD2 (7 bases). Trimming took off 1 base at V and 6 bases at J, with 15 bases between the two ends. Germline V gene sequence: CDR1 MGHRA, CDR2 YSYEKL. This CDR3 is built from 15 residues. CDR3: CASSQVEGGRKTQYF. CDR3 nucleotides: TGCGCCAGCAGCCAAGTTGAGGGGGGGCGAAAGACCCAGTACTTC.

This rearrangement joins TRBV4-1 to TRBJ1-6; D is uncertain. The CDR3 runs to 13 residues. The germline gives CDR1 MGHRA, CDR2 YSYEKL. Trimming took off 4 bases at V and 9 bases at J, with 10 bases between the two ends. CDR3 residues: CASSPPGGSPLHF. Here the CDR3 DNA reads TGCGCCAGCAGCCCCCCTGGAGGTTCACCCCTCCACTTT.

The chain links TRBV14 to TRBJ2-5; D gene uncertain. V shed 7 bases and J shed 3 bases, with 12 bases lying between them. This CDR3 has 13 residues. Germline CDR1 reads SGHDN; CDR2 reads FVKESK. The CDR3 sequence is CASNRNMKETQYF. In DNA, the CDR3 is TGTGCCAGCAATCGTAACATGAAAGAGACCCAGTACTTC. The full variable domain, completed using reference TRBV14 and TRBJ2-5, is EAGVTQFPSHSVIEKGQTVTLRCDPISGHDNLYWYRRVMGKEIKFLLHFVKESKQDESGMPNNRFLAERTGGTYSTLKVQPAELEDSGVYFCASNRNMKETQYFGPGTRLLVL.

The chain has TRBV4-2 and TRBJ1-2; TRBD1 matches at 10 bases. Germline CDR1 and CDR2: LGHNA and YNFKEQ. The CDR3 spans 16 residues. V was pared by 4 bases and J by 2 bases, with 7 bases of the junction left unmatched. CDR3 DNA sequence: TGTGCCAGCAGCCTGCCACCGGGACAGGGGAACTATGGCTACACCTTC. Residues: CASSLPPGQGNYGYTF.

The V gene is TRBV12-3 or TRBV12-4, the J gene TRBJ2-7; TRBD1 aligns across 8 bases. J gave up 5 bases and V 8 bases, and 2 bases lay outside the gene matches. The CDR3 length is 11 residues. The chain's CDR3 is CASGQGDEQYF. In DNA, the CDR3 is TGTGCCAGCGGACAGGGTGACGAGCAGTACTTC.

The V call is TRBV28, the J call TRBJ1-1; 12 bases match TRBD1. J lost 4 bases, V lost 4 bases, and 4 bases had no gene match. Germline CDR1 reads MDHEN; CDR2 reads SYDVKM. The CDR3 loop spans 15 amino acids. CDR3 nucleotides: TGTGCCAGCAGTTACCGGGACAGGGGGCCCACTGAAGCTTTCTTT. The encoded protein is CASSYRDRGPTEAFF.

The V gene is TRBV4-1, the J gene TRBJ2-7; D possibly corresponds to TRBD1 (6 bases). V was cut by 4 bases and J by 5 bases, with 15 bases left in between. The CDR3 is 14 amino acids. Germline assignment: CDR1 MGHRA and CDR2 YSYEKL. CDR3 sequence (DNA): TGCGCCAGCAGCCGGGGACAAGTAGTAAACGAGCAGTACTTC. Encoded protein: CASSRGQVVNEQYF.